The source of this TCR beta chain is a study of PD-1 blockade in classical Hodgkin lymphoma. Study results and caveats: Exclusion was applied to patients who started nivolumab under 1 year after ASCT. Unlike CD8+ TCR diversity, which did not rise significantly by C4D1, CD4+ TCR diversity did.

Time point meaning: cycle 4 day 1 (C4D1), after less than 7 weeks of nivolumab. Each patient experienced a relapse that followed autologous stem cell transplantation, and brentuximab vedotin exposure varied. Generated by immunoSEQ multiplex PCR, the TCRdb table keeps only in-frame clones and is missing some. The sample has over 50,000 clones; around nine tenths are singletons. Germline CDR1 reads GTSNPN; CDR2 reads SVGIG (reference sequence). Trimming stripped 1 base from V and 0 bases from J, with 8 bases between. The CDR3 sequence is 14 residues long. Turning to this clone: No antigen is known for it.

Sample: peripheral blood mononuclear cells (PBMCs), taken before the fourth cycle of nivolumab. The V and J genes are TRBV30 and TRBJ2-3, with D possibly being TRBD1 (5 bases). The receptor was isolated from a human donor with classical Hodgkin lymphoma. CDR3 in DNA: TGTGCCTGGAGTGAGGGGCTGAGCACAGATACGCAGTATTTT. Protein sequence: CAWSEGLSTDTQYF.